This T cell receptor (beta chain) was identified during a study of a mutant IDH1 vaccine in newly diagnosed glioma. Study as a whole: Patients got their first vaccination 4-6 weeks after radiotherapy alone, or with temozolomide cycles.

Comments on this clone: Its specificity is unknown.

This table comes from immunoSEQ multiplex PCR, and its TCRdb copy is limited to in-frame clones, with some not included. Here the sample spans about 42,000 clones, 83% being singletons. The germline V gene has CDR1 SGHTA and CDR2 FQGTGA. V was trimmed by 5 bases and J by 4 bases, leaving 11 bases between them. The length of the CDR3 is 14 residues. Time point specified: week 35, safety follow-up. The vaccine gave 300 ug of a 20-mer mutant IDH1 peptide subcutaneously per dose. Sample: PBMCs, taken from a glioma patient whose treatment included an IDH1 peptide vaccine. The chain links TRBV7-3 to TRBJ2-2; D is ambiguous. The receptor comes from a woman in her 50s with glioma. CDR3 in amino acids: CASSPPGLTGELFF. In DNA form, the CDR3 reads TGTGCCAGCAGCCCGCCCGGGCTCACCGGGGAGCTGTTTTTT.